A single sample is the source of the 26 T cell receptor beta chains below, sequenced in a study of blood T cell repertoires in COVID-19. This table comes from immunoSEQ multiplex PCR, and its TCRdb copy is limited to in-frame clones, with some not included. This repertoire shows a few hundred thousand clones, 75% to 90% found once; its top ten account for about 17%. Sequencing was done on a sample of PBMCs or T cells enriched from blood (not recorded which). The source of these receptors is a man in his forties or fifties who had recovered from COVID-19.

V gene TRBV7-9 combines with J gene TRBJ1-1, with 7 bases identical to TRBD1. With V trimmed by 5 bases and J by 4 bases, 10 bases remained unmatched. Germline loops: CDR1 SEHNR, CDR2 FQNEAQ (reference sequence). The CDR3 runs 15 residues. The CDR3 loop reads CASSTRQGQTTEAFF. DNA for the CDR3: TGTGCCAGCAGCACCCGACAGGGCCAGACCACTGAAGCTTTCTTT. Together with reference TRBV7-9 and TRBJ1-1, the CDR3 gives the full variable domain: DTGVSQNPRHKITKRGQNVTFRCDPISEHNRLYWYRQTLGQGPEFLTYFQNEAQLEKSRLLSDRFSAERPKGSFSTLEIQRTEQGDSAMYLCASSTRQGQTTEAFFGQGTRLTVV.

This clone came up many times. The rearrangement joins TRBV27 to TRBJ2-7; TRBD1 agrees at 7 bases. The germline CDR1 and CDR2 sequences are MNHEY and SMNVEV (reference sequence). The CDR3 is made up of 15 amino acids. With V trimmed by 1 base and J by 1 base, 4 bases remained unmatched. CDR3 protein: CASSLWQGDSYEQYF. CDR3 DNA: TGTGCCAGCAGTTTATGGCAGGGGGATTCCTACGAGCAGTACTTC.

This clone was found once. The chain links TRBV4-3 to TRBJ1-4, with a weak D call TRBD1 (5 bases). The V gene's germline CDR1 is LGHNA and CDR2 YSLEER. The CDR3 length is 15 residues. V lost 3 bases and J lost 7, with 15 bases in between. CDR3 residues: CASSQEPGGVEKLFF. The CDR3, as DNA: TGCGCCAGCAGCCAGGAACCAGGAGGGGTTGAAAAACTGTTTTTT.

The chain uses TRBV4-3 and TRBJ2-7; D remains unclear. Germline assignment: CDR1 LGHNA and CDR2 YSLEER. This CDR3 contains 13 residues. V shed 3 bases and J shed 7 bases, with 13 bases lying between them. For the CDR3, the DNA is TGCGCCAGCAGCCAGCGAGCCGGGTATGAGCAGTACTTC. Translating gives CASSQRAGYEQYF.

The genes are TRBV6-1 and TRBJ1-1, with D possibly TRBD1 on 5 matching bases. This CDR3 is 14 amino acids long. The V end lost 3 bases, the J end lost 2 bases, and 10 bases lay between the germline ends. Germline CDR1 MNHNS, CDR2 SASEGT. The DNA of the CDR3 is TGTGCCAGCAGTGACAGGGTAATTAACACTGAAGCTTTCTTT. It specifies CASSDRVINTEAFF.

This clone has only a few counts. J is TRBJ1-2 and V is TRBV2, with D unclear. The CDR3 sequence is 13 residues long. Trimming removed 2 bases from V and 5 bases from J, with 9 bases in between. Germline V CDR1 and CDR2: SNHLY, FYNNEI. DNA of the CDR3: TGTGCCAGCAGTGAAATGCCTGCGTATGGCTACACCTTC. Translating it yields CASSEMPAYGYTF.

V is TRBV11-1 and J is TRBJ2-7, with TRBD1 matching over 11 bases. Unmatched junction bases numbered 6, after V lost 7 bases and J lost 4 bases. Germline V gives CDR1 SGHAT, CDR2 FQDESV (reference sequence). The length of the CDR3 is 14 residues. The chain's CDR3 is CASTPGTGGYEQYF. The CDR3 region has the DNA TGTGCCAGCACCCCCGGGACAGGGGGATACGAGCAGTACTTC.

The chain has TRBV19 and TRBJ1-6; TRBD1 matches 9 bases. Trimming took 3 bases from V and 7 from J; bases not matched to a gene: 7. The CDR3 runs 16 residues. Germline-derived CDR1 and CDR2 are LNHDA and SQIVND (reference sequence). The CDR3 sequence is CASSIWDRDVNSPLHF. CDR3 in DNA: TGTGCCAGTAGTATTTGGGACAGGGACGTCAATTCACCCCTCCACTTT.

The rearrangement uses TRBV5-1 and TRBJ1-4; a weak D match, TRBD1 (6 bases). Trimming stripped 4 bases from V and 3 bases from J, with 10 bases between. Germline V gives CDR1 SGHRS, CDR2 YFSETQ. The CDR3 totals 14 residues. The CDR3 nucleotides read TGCGCCAGCAGCGCGACAGGCTCTAATGAAAAACTGTTTTTT. This encodes CASSATGSNEKLFF.

The rearrangement uses TRBV4-1 and TRBJ1-1, with 7 bases that match TRBD1. This CDR3 is built from 15 residues. Germline values: CDR1 MGHRA, CDR2 YSYEKL. The V and J ends lost 5 bases and 4 bases, in that order; junction bases with no gene match: 10. CDR3 sequence reads: CASSSTNRGGTEAFF. CDR3 bases: TGCGCCAGCAGCTCAACAAACAGGGGCGGCACTGAAGCTTTCTTT.

The chain has TRBV5-1 and TRBJ1-6; D might be TRBD1 (6 bases). The CDR3 covers 15 residues. The V gene's germline CDR1 is SGHRS and CDR2 YFSETQ. The ends were cut back, 0 bases at V and 5 bases at J, with 9 bases in the middle. The CDR3 loop is CASSLAGADNSPLHF. The CDR3 region has the DNA TGCGCCAGCAGCTTGGCAGGGGCTGATAATTCACCCCTCCACTTT.

A word on this clone: One end of the junction does not line up with germline, which may come from a read error. The gene calls are TRBV29-1 and TRBJ2-5; TRBD2 matches at 13 bases. The CDR3 has 11 amino acids. Germline values: CDR1 SQVTM, CDR2 ANQGSEA. In DNA, the CDR3 is TGCAGCGTTTGGACTAGCGGGAGTAGGCACTTC. The encoded protein is CSVWTSGSRHF.

This clone was counted a few times. V usage is TRBV5-1 and J usage is TRBJ2-2, with D unclear. Germline CDR1 and CDR2: SGHRS and YFSETQ. The CDR3 runs 14 residues. V was shortened by 1 base and J by 2 bases, with 6 bases between the two germline ends. The CDR3 spells CASSLPINTGELFF. CDR3 sequence (DNA): TGCGCCAGCAGCTTGCCAATTAACACCGGGGAGCTGTTTTTT.

The gene calls are TRBV11-3 and TRBJ2-5; 11 bases align to TRBD2. The ends lost 5 bases at V and 1 base at J; junction bases unmatched: 3. Per germline, CDR1 SGHNT and CDR2 YENEEA. The CDR3 consists of 15 residues. CDR3 amino acids: CASSTGLAGQETQYF. The CDR3 DNA sequence: TGTGCCAGCAGCACAGGACTAGCGGGCCAAGAGACCCAGTACTTC.

The CDR3 nucleotides read TGTGCCAGCAGCCGACAGGGGGATGATCAGCCCCAGCATTTT. Protein: CASSRQGDDQPQHF. V gene TRBV6-2 or TRBV6-3 combines with J gene TRBJ1-5; 9 bases are a match to TRBD1. The germline CDR1 and CDR2 sequences are MNHEY and SVGEGT. V shed 6 bases and J 5 bases; nucleotides not matched to a gene: 5. This CDR3 has 14 amino acids.

This CDR3 reads CASRTGQGGNQPQHF. The CDR3, as DNA: TGTGCCAGCAGAACCGGACAGGGGGGCAATCAGCCCCAGCATTTT. The rearrangement joins TRBV28 to TRBJ1-5; 10 bases agree with TRBD1. Germline V gene sequence: CDR1 MDHEN, CDR2 SYDVKM. The CDR3 has 15 residues. V was pared by 6 bases and J by 2 bases, with 4 bases of the junction left unmatched.

The chain carries TRBV19 and TRBJ1-3; no clear D. CDR1 and CDR2 (germline): LNHDA, SQIVND (reference sequence). The CDR3 sequence is 15 residues long. The V end was cut by 4 bases, the J end by 0 bases, with 10 bases between. The CDR3: CASSKQLTSGNTIYF. In DNA, the CDR3 is TGTGCCAGTAGTAAACAGCTCACCTCTGGAAACACCATATATTTT.

The chain couples TRBV3-1 (or the pseudogene TRBV3-2) to TRBJ2-7; D uncertain. Germline V gene data show CDR1 as LGHDT and CDR2 as YNNKEL (reference sequence). This CDR3 comprises 13 residues. Deletions cut 1 base from V and 6 bases from J, with 10 bases between. CDR3 residues: CASSQAVIPEQYF. As DNA, the CDR3 is TGTGCCAGCAGCCAAGCGGTAATTCCCGAGCAGTACTTC.

This sequence joins TRBV12-3 or TRBV12-4 and TRBJ2-1; D is possibly TRBD2 (6 bases). V was trimmed by 5 bases and J by 13 bases, leaving 12 bases between them. The CDR3 has 11 amino acids. The DNA of the CDR3 is TGTGCCAGCAGTCTGGGACTGGCCCAGTTCTTC. This gives the protein CASSLGLAQFF.

The chain links TRBV27 to TRBJ2-7, with a tentative D call TRBD1 (6 bases). The CDR3 sequence is 12 residues long. Germline lookup yields CDR1 MNHEY and CDR2 SMNVEV (reference sequence). V lost 6 bases and J lost 1, with 7 bases in between. The CDR3: CASRGASYEQYF. The CDR3 DNA reads TGTGCCAGCAGGGGGGCATCCTACGAGCAGTACTTC.

V usage is TRBV3-1 (or the pseudogene TRBV3-2) and J usage is TRBJ2-1; 9 nucleotides align to TRBD2. CDR3 size: 14 residues. Germline values: CDR1 LGHDT, CDR2 YNNKEL (reference sequence). V lost 6 bases and J lost 9; bases outside the gene matches: 9. The CDR3 DNA follows: TGTGCCAGCAGTCGTGATGGACTAGCGTTTGAGCAGTTCTTC. Protein: CASSRDGLAFEQFF.

Turning to this clone: The same CDR3 arises from other DNA sequences in this sample as well. V gene TRBV5-1 combines with J gene TRBJ1-1; 8 nucleotides line up with TRBD1. The CDR3 totals 14 residues. The germline V gene encodes CDR1 SGHRS and CDR2 YFSETQ. The V gene end was trimmed by 0 bases and the J gene end by 8 bases; junction bases not matched to a gene: 6. CDR3: CASSLGQGASEAFF. The CDR3 DNA follows: TGCGCCAGCAGCTTGGGCCAGGGGGCTTCGGAAGCTTTCTTT. Filled out from reference TRBV5-1 and TRBJ1-1, the complete variable domain reads KAGVTQTPRYLIKTRGQQVTLSCSPISGHRSVSWYQQTPGQGLQFLFEYFSETQRNKGNFPGRFSGRQFSNSRSEMNVSTLELGDSALYLCASSLGQGASEAFFGQGTRLTVV.

The rearrangement joins TRBV2 to TRBJ1-2; D may be TRBD1 (6 bases). CDR1 is SNHLY and CDR2 is FYNNEI in the germline V gene. The CDR3 extends over 14 amino acids. Between the trimmed V and J ends, which lost 4 bases and 8 bases, there was a span of 17 bases. The CDR3 region has the DNA TGTGCCAGCAGTGTTATTCGAGGGGGAGCGGGCTACACCTTC. Translated: CASSVIRGGAGYTF.

J is TRBJ2-6 and V is TRBV29-1; 7 bases map to TRBD1. Germline loops: CDR1 SQVTM, CDR2 ANQGSEA. V lost 6 bases to trimming and J lost 4 bases; unmatched junction nucleotides: 18. The CDR3 sequence is 18 residues long. CDR3 DNA: TGCAGCGTCGCTGAAGGGACAGTTGGTCCGGGAGGGGCCAACGTCCTGACTTTC. It specifies CSVAEGTVGPGGANVLTF.

The CDR3 DNA is TGTGCCAGCAGCTTAACATACTCCCGAGATGAGCAGTTCTTC. Translated: CASSLTYSRDEQFF. The chain recombines TRBV7-3 with TRBJ2-1; D not resolved. Per germline, CDR1 SGHTA and CDR2 FQGTGA. Trimming removed 0 bases at V and 8 bases at J, with 11 bases between. The CDR3 contains 14 residues.

In this sample, this clone turned up once. The chain is built from TRBV21-1 and TRBJ2-1; the D call TRBD2 from the table was never checked on the DNA. TRBV21-1 corresponds to a pseudogene. CDR3 size: 16 residues. The CDR3: CASPQKDYPDWDEQFF. The CDR3 DNA is TGTGCCAGCCCTCAAAAGGACTACCCGGACTGGGATGAGCAGTTCTTC.